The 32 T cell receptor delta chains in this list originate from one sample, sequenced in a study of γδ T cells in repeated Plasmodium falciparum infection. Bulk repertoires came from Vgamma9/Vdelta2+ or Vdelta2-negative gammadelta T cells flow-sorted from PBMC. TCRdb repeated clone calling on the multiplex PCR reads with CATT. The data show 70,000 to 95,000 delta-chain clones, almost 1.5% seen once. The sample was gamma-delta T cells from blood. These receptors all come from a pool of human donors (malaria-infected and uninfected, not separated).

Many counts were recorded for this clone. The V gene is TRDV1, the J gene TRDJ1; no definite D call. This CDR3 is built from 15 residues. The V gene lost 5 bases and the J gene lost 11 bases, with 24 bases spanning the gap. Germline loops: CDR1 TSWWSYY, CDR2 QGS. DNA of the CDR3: TGTGCTCTTGGGCTAAAGACCCCAAGCCGGGCTAGCCTCATCTTT. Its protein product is CALGLKTPSRASLIF.

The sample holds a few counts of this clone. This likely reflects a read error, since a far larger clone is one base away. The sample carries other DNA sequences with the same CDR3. In nucleotides, the CDR3 is TGTGCCTGTGATCTGGGGGTCAGTAAACTCATCTTT. The encoded protein is CACDLGVSKLIF. The chain is built from TRDV2 and TRDJ1; 7 positions agree with TRDD3. The J gene is not listed in TCRdb, so it was assigned here from a DNA match to germline. The CDR3 is 12 residues long. V lost 4 bases and J lost 7; bases outside the gene matches: 5. CDR1 is GEAIGNYY and CDR2 is EKD in the germline V gene.

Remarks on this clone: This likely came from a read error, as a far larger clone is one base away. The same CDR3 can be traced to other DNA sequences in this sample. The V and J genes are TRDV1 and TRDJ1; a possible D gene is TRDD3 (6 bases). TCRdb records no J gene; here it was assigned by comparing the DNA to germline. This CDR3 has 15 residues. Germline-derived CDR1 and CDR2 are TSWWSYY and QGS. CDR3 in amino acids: CALGDHLSSTDKLIF. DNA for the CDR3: TGCGCTCTTGGGGATCACCTCAGTTCCACCGATAAACTCATCTTT.

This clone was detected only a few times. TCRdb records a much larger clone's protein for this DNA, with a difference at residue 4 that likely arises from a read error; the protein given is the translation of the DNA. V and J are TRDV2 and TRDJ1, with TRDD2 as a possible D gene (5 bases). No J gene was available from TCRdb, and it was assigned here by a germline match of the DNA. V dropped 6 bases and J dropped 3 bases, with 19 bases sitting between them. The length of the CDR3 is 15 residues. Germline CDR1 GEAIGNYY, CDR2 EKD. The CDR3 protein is CACNPLLLRADKLIF. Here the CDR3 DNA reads TGTGCCTGTAACCCTCTACTCCTAAGGGCCGATAAACTCATCTTT.

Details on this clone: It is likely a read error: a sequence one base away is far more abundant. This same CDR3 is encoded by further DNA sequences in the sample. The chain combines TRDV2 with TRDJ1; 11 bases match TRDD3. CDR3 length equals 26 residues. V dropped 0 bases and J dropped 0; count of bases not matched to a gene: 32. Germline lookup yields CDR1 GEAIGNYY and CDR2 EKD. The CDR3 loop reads CACDTVRPPTGLGGYAVGQYTDKLIF. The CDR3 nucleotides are TGTGCCTGTGACACCGTAAGGCCTCCTACTGGGCTTGGGGGATACGCAGTGGGTCAGTACACCGATAAACTCATCTTT.

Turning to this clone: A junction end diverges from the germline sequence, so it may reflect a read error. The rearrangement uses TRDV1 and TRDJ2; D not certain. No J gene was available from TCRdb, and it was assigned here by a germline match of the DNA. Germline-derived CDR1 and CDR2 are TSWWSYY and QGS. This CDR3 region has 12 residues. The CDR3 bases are TGCGCCTCCGGGGCTTTGACAGCACAACTCTTCTTT. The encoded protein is CASGALTAQLFF.

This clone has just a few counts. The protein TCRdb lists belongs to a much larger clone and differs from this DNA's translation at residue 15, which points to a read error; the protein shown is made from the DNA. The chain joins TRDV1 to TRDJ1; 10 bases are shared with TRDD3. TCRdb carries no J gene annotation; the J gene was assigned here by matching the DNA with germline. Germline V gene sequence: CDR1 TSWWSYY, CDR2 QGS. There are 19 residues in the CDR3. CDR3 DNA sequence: TGTGCTCTTGGGTCCCCAGGGGGATACGGTCCTCCGTACACCAATAAACTCATCTTT. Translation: CALGSPGGYGPPYTNKLIF.

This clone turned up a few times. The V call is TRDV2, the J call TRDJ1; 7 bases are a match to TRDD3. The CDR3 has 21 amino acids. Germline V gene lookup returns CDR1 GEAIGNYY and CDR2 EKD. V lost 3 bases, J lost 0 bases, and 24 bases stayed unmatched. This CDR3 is CACDPGPYWGISGTDTDKLIF. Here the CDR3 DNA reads TGTGCCTGTGACCCAGGGCCCTACTGGGGTATATCCGGGACTGACACCGATAAACTCATCTTT.

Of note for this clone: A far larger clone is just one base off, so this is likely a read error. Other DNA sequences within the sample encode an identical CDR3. CDR3 residues: CALGELFFRDSVGDRRTDKLIF. The DNA of the CDR3 is TGTGCTCTTGGGGAACTATTTTTTAGGGATTCAGTTGGGGATAGGAGAACCGATAAACTCATCTTC. With the J gene uncalled, the V gene is TRDV1; the table's TRDD3 call for D was not verified on the DNA. This CDR3 has 22 amino acids. Germline V CDR1 and CDR2: TSWWSYY, QGS.

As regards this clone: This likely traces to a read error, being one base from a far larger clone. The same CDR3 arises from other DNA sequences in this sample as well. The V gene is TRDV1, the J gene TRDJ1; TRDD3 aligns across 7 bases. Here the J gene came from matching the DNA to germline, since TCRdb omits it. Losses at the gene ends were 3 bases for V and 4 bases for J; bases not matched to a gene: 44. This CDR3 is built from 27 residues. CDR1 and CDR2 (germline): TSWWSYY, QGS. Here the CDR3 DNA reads TGTGCTCTTGGGGAGCTCTTTACAGGGCCGCTGGGGGCCTACCCCGGTCCAAGTTTGACCGCCGGCGATAAACTCATCTTT. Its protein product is CALGELFTGPLGAYPGPSLTAGDKLIF.

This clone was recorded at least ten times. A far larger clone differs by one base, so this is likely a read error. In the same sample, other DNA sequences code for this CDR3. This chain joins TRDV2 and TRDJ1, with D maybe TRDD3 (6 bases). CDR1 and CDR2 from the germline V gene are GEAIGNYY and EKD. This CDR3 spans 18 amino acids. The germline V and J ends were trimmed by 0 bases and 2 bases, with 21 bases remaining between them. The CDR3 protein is CACDTLSPRDTGTDKLIF. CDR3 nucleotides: TGTGCCTGTGACACCCTTTCTCCGAGAGATACGGGGACCGATAAACTCATCTTT.

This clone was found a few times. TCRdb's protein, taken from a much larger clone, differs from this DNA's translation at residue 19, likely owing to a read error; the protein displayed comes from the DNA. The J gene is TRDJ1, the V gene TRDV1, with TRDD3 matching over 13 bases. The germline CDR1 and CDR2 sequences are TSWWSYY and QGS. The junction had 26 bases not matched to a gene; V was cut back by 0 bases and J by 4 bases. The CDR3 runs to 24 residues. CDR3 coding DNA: TGTGCTCTTGGGGAACTCCTACCGGGCGAGAAGCTCGAACTGGGGGATACGGGATTCGATAAACTCATCTTT. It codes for CALGELLPGEKLELGDTGFDKLIF.

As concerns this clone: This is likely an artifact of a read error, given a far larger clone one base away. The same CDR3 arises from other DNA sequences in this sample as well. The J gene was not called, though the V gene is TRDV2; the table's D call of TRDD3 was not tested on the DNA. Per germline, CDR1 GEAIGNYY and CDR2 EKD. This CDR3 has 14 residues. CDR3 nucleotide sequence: TGTGCCTGTGACACCGGGGGTCCCACCGATAAACTCATCTTC. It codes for CACDTGGPTDKLIF.

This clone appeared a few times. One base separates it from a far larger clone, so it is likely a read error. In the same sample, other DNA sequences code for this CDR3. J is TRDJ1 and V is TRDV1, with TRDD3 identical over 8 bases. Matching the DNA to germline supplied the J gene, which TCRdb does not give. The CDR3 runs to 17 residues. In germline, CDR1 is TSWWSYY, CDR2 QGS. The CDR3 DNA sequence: TGTGCTCTTCGGGACTATTCTTCTTACTGGGGGGTCCGGCAACTCATCTTT. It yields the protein CALRDYSSYWGVRQLIF.

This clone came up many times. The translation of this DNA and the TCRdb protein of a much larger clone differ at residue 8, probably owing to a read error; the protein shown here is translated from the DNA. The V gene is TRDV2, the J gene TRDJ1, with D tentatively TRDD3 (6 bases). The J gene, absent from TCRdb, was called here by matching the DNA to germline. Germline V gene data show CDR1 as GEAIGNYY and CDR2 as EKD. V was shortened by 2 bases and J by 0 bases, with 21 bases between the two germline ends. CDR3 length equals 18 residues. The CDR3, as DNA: TGTGCCTGTGACATAATACGTGCTGGGGTCCCGTACACCGATAAACTCATCTTT. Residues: CACDIIRAGVPYTDKLIF.

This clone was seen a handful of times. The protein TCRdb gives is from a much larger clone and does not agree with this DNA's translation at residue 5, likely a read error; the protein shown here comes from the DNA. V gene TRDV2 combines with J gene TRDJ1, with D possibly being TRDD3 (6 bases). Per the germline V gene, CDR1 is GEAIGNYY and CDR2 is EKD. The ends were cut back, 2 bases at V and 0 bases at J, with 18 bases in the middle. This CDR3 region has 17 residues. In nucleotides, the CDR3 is TGTGCCTGTGACATCGTGGGGGTTACTCTGTACACCGATAAACTCATCTTT. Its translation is CACDIVGVTLYTDKLIF.

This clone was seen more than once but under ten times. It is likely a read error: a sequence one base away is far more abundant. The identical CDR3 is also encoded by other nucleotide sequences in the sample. The CDR3 nucleotides are TGTGCTCTTGGGGCCTTCCGAAGACCTCCAGGACCGTACACCGATAAACTCATCTTT. The encoded protein is CALGAFRRPPGPYTDKLIF. The chain joins TRDV1 to TRDJ1; the D gene is possibly TRDD2 (6 bases). Because TCRdb records no J gene, it was assigned here through a match of the DNA to germline. Trimming left V 4 bases short and J 0 bases short, with 24 bases between. CDR3 length equals 19 residues. CDR1 is TSWWSYY and CDR2 is QGS in the germline V gene.

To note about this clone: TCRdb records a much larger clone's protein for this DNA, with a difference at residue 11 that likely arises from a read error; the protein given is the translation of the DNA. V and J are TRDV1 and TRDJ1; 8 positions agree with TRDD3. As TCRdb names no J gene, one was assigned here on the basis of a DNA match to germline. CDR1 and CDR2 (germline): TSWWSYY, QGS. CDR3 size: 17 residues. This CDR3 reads CALGELRWGTPTGKLIF. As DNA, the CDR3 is TGTGCTCTTGGGGAGCTACGCTGGGGGACGCCCACCGGTAAACTCATCTTT.

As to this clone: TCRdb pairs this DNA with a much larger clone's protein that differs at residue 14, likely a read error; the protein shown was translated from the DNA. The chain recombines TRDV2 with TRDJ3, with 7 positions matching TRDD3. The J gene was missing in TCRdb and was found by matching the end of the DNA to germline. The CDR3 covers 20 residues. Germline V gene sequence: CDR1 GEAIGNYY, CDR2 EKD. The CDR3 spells CACDSWGSQESSWGTRQMFF. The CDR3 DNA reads TGTGCCTGTGACTCCTGGGGGTCGCAAGAAAGCTCCTGGGGCACCCGACAGATGTTTTTC.

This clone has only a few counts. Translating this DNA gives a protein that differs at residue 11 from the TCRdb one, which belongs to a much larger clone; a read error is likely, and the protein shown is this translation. The CDR3 nucleotides read TGTGCTCTTGGGGATAGGCCTTCCTCGAACCCTCAAGGAGATAAACTCATCTTT. Its translation is CALGDRPSSNPQGDKLIF. V is TRDV1 and J is TRDJ1; 7 bases line up with TRDD2. The J gene was missing in TCRdb and was found by matching the end of the DNA to germline. V dropped 3 bases and J dropped 5; count of bases not matched to a gene: 18. The CDR3 sequence is 18 residues long. Germline V gives CDR1 TSWWSYY, CDR2 QGS.

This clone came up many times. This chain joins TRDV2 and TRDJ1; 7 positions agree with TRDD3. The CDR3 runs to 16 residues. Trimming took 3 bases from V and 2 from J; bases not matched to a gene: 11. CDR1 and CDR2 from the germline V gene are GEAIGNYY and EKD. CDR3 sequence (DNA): TGTGCCTGTGACTCGGTCGAAACTGGGGAAACCGATAAACTCATCTTT. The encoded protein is CACDSVETGETDKLIF.

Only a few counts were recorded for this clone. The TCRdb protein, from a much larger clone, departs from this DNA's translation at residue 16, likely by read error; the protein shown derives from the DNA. The CDR3 sequence is CALGELKVPTGDKPGGTDKLIF. The CDR3 DNA is TGTGCTCTTGGGGAACTCAAGGTACCTACTGGGGATAAGCCCGGGGGCACCGATAAACTCATCTTT. The chain is built from TRDV1 and TRDJ1, with TRDD3 matching over 7 bases. Since TCRdb gives no J gene, matching the DNA to germline was used here to assign it. V lost 0 bases to trimming and J lost 1 base; unmatched junction nucleotides: 23. The CDR3 length is 22 residues. Looked up from germline, CDR1 is TSWWSYY and CDR2 is QGS.

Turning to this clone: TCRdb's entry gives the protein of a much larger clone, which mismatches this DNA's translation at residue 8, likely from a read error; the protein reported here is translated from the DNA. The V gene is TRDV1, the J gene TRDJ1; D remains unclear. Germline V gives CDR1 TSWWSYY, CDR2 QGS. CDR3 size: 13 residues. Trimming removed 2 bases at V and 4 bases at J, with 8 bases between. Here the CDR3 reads CALGEVIRDKLIF. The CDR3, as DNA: TGTGCTCTTGGGGAAGTAATTCGCGATAAACTCATCTTT.

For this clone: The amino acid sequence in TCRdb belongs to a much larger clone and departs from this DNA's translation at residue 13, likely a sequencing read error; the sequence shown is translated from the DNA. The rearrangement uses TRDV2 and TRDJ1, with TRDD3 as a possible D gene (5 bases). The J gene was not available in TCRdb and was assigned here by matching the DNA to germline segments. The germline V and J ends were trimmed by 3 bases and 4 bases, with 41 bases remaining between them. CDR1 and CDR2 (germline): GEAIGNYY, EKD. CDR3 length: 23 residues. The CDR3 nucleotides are TGTGCCTGTGACCGAGTACTGGATCATTCCGCAACTGAGGGTTCTCTCCTGTTCGATAAACTCATCTTT. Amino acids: CACDRVLDHSATEGSLLFDKLIF.

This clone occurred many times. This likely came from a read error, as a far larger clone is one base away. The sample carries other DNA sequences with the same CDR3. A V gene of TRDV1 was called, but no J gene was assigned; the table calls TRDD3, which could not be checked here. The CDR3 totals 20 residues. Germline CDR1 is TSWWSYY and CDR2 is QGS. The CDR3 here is CALGEARRLGDPWYTDKLIF. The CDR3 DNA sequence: TGTGCTCTTGGGGAGGCTAGGAGGCTGGGGGATCCTTGGTACACCGATAAACTCATTTTT.

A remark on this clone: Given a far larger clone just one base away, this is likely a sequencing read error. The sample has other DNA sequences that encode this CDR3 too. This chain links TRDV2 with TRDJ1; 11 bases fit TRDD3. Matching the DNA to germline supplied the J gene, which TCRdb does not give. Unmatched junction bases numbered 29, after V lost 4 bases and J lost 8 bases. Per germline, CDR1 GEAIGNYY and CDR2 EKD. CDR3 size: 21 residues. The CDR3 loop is CACDIIGGSPGGYFKGHKLIF. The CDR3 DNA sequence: TGTGCCTGTGATATAATAGGCGGCTCGCCTGGGGGATACTTCAAGGGTCACAAACTCATCTTT.

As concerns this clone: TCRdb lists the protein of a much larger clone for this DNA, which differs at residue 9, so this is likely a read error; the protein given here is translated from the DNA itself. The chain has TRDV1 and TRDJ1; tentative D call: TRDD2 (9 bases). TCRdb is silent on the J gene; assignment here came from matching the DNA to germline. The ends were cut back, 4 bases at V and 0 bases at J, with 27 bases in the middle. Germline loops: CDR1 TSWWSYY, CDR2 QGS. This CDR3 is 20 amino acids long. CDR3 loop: CALGVSFLLYWGEYTDKLIF. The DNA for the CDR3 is TGTGCTCTTGGGGTATCCTTCCTACTGTACTGGGGGGAGTACACCGATAAACTCATCTTT.

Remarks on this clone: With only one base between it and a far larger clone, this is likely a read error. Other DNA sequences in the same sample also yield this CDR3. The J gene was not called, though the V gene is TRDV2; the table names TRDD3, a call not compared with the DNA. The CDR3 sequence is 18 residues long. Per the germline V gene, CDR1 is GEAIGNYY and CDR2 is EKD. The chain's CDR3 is CACDTSLGDTGVTAQLFF. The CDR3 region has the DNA TGTGCCTGTGACACCTCTCTGGGGGATACGGGCGTGACAGCACAGCTCTTCTTT.

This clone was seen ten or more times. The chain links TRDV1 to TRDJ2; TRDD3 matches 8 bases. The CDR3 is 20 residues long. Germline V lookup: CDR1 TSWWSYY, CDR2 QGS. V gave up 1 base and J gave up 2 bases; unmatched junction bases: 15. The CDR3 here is CALGEPLYPSYWGLTAQLFF. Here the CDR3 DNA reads TGTGCTCTTGGGGAACCGCTCTACCCGTCGTACTGGGGGTTGACAGCACAACTCTTCTTT.

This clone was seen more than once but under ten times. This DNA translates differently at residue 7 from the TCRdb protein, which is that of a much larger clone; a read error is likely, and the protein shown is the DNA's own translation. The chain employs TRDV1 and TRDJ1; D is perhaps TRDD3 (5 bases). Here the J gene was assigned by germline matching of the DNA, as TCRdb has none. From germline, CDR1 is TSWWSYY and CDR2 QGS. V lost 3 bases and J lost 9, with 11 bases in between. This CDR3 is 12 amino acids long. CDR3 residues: CALGDPEGELIF. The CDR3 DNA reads TGTGCTCTTGGGGATCCCGAGGGGGAACTCATCTTT.

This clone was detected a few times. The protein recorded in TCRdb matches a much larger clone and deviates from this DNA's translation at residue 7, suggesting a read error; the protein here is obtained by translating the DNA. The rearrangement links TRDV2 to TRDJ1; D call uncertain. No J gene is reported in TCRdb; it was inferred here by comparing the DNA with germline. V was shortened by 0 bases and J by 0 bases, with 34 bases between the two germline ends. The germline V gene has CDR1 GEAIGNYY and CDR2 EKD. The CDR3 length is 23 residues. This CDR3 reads CACDTGEPVGPPTAPHNTDKLIF. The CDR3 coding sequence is TGTGCCTGTGACACCGGTGAGCCGGTTGGACCTCCGACAGCACCACACAACACCGATAAACTCATCTTT.

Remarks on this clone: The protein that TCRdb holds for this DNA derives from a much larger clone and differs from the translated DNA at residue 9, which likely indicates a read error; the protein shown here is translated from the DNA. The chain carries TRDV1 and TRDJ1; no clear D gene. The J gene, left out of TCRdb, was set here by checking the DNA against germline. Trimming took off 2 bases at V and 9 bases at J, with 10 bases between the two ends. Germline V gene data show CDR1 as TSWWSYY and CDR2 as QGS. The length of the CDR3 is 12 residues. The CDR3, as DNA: TGTGCTCTTGGGGAATTGCGGTATGAACTCATCTTT. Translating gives CALGELRYELIF.